Included here is one T cell receptor beta chain sequence, with context. It lacks a known antigen. No much larger clone exists at a distance of one base, and base qualities are not known. Donors were healthy HIV-negative adults with no recently reported acute infections or vaccinations. Every donor was a Caucasian adult living in Nashville, Tennessee, USA. Magnetic negative selection was used to enrich CD4+ T cells, after which naive cells were positively selected on CD45RA and the negative fraction became the memory subset. Blood was collected by leukapheresis, and PBMCs were isolated by Ficoll-Histopaque density gradient centrifugation and then cryopreserved in liquid nitrogen vapor phase. Purity and quantity of every magnetically sorted T cell population were checked by analytical flow cytometry. From each sorted fraction, genomic DNA was isolated and quantified by UV absorbance on a Nanodrop 2000c.

Using the deep immunoSEQ assay, TCR CDR3 regions were amplified from genomic DNA by multiplex PCR. Extracted genomic DNA from each cell subset was spread evenly across all wells of several immunoSEQ 96-well plates, with each plate serving as a replicate. For sorted subsets, roughly 0.2 ug genomic DNA, equal to approximately 30,000 T cell genomes, was loaded into each replicate PCR. Purified libraries were quantified with a Qubit 3.0 fluorometer, sized on a Bioanalyzer 2100, and re-quantified with the KAPA Library Quantification kit. Each immunoSEQ 96-well plate was sequenced on its own single-read 150-cycle Illumina NextSeq 550 flow cell. Turning to the authors' computational methods: The immunoSEQ output contained only junctional sequences without quality scores, so filtering could not match that applied to full-length reads. To assign V/J genes and CDR3, sequences were annotated against IMGT germline references using PyIR, a Python wrapper for IgBLAST v1.9. Reads with weak V/J assignments (E-value above 1e-6), missing CDR3, stop codons, out-of-frame junctions, or ambiguous translated residues were removed. V3J clonotypes were defined as sequences sharing the same inferred V gene, J gene, and CDR3 amino acid sequence. To compute the percentage overlap between repertoires, the number of shared unique clonotypes was divided by the size of the smaller repertoire. Repertoire richness was assessed with RTK rarefaction, the Chao1 estimator, and Recon v2.1 estimates of unobserved clonotypes. OLGA was used to compute generation probabilities for all TCRbeta clonotypes that the gDNA method yielded from a few donors. Sourced from immuneACCESS, this table was stored by TCRdb with only in-frame sequences that have V and J called. A share of the clones is absent; for the studies checked, an unresolved V gene accounts for under half, and the remainder has no known explanation. V and J calls and clone size are given by that table; D and trimming were obtained from the DNA. The sample records a few million clones, about 92% of which are singletons. The top ten hold over 0.12% of the sample.

These data come from a study of shared clonotypes between healthy human individuals (dated by TCRdb to between 2020 and 2021). Describing the broader study: The cohort included a few men and a couple of women between 18 and 49 years of age. For each donor, CD4 naive and CD4 memory were each run on three plates, CD8 naive on two plates, and CD8 memory on one plate. Libraries were prepared and TCR repertoires were sequenced by different laboratories using diverse techniques, in order to increase sequencing depth and limit assay-specific biases. Each donor's leukapheresis produced roughly between about 0.85 and 10 billion PBMCs. To estimate repertoire size and how much clonotypes are shared between individuals, the study performed deep sequencing of blood TCR repertoires from a few healthy adults.

Trimming at the junction amounts to 0 bases on V and 7 bases on J, and the germline ends lie 15 bases apart. Taken from cysteine to phenylalanine, the CDR3 has 15 residues. Only the CDR3 portion is preserved as DNA: 45 bases, with reading frame beginning at the first base. The germline V gene (reference sequence) gives CDR1 as GTSNPN and CDR2 as SVGIG. What the authors observed across the whole study: The genetic and exposure-history diversity represented was limited by the small number of donors. When a few donors were compared, the shared fraction of clonotypes was approximately 5% for naive CD4, less than 4% for naive CD8, 2.3% for memory CD4, and 0.4% for memory CD8. Sampling was restricted to blood, and TCR repertoires in tissues likely differ from the TCR repertoires found in blood. Naive subsets generally had larger estimated clonotype richness than memory subsets did. Compared with non-shared clonotypes, clonotypes shared by all four sorted-subset donors had higher generation probabilities. Pairwise subsampling led to the expectation that sequencing depth would affect the degree of clonotype sharing among donors. Incomplete sequencing was indicated by rarefaction of sorted-subset datasets, despite the large sequencing depth.

The chain employs TRBV30 and TRBJ1-4, with the D segment identity uncertain. Sample: naive CD4+ T cells sorted from blood. The intended sense of this specimen's cell subset or site label: CD45RA+ positively selected. The source is a young man in good health. Here the CDR3 is given as CAWSVGGPSGEKLFF. Read as DNA, the sequence is TGTGCCTGGAGTGTGGGCGGGCCTTCGGGTGAAAAACTGTTTTTT.